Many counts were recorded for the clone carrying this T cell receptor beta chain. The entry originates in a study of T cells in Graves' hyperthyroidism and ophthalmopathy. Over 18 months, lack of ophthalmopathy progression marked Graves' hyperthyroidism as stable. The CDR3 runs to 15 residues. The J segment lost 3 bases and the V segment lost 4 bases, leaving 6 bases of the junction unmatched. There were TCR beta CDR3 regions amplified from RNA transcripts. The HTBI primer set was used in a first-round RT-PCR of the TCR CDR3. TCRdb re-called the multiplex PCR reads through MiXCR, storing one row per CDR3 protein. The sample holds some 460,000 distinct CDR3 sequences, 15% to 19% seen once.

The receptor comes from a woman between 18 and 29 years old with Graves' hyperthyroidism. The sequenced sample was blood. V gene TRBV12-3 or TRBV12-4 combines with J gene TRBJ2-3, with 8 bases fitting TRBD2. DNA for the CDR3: TGTGCCAGCAGTTGGTTAGCGGGAACGACAGATACGCAGTATTTT. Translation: CASSWLAGTTDTQYF.